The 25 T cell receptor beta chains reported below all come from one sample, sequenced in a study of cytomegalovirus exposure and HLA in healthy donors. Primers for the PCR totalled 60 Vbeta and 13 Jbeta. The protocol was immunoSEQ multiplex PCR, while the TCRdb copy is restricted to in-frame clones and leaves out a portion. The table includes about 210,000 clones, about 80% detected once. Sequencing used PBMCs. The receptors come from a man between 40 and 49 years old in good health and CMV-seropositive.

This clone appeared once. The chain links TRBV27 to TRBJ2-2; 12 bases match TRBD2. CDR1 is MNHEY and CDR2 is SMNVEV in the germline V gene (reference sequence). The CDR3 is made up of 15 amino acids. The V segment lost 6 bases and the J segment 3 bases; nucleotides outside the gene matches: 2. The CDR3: CASSRTSGDTGELFF. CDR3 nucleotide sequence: TGTGCCAGCAGCAGGACTAGCGGGGACACCGGGGAGCTGTTTTTT.

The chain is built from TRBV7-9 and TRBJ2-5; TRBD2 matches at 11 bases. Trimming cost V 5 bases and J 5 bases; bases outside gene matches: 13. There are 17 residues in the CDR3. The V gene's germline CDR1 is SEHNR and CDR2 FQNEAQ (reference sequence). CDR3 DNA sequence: TGTGCCAGCAGCCCAACTGTAGCGGGAGGGCCTGGGGAGACCCAGTACTTC. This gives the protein CASSPTVAGGPGETQYF. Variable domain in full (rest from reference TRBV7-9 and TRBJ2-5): DTGVSQNPRHKITKRGQNVTFRCDPISEHNRLYWYRQTLGQGPEFLTYFQNEAQLEKSRLLSDRFSAERPKGSFSTLEIQRTEQGDSAMYLCASSPTVAGGPGETQYFGPGTRLLVL.

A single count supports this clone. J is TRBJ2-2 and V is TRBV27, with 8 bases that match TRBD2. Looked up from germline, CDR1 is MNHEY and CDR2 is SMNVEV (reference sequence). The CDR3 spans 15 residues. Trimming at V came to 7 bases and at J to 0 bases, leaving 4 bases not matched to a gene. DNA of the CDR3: TGTGCCAGCAATGTAGCGGGATCGAACACCGGGGAGCTGTTTTTT. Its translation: CASNVAGSNTGELFF.

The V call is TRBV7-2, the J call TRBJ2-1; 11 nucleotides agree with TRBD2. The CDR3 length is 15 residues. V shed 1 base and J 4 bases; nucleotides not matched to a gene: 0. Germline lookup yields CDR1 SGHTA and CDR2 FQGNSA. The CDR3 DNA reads TGTGCCAGCAGCTTAGGACTAGCGGGGTACAATGAGCAGTTCTTC. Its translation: CASSLGLAGYNEQFF.

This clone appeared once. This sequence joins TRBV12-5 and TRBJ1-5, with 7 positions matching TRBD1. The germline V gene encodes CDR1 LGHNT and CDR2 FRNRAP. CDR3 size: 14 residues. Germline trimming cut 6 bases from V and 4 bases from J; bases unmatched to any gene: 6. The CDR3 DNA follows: TGTGCTAGTGGGACAGGGTTTGAGAATCAGCCCCAGCATTTT. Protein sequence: CASGTGFENQPQHF.

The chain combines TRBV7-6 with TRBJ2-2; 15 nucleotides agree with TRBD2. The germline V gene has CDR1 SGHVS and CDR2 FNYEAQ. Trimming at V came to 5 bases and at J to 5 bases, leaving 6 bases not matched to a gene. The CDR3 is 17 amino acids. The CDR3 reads CASSQWTSGRVTGELFF. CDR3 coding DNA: TGTGCCAGCAGCCAATGGACTAGCGGGAGGGTAACCGGGGAGCTGTTTTTT.

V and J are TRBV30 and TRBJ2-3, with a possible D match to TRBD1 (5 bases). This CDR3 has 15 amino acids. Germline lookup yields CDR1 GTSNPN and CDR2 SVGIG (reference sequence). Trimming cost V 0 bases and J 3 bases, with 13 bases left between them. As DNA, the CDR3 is TGTGCCTGGAGTGTTGGGCAGGGTAGGACAGATACGCAGTATTTT. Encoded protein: CAWSVGQGRTDTQYF.

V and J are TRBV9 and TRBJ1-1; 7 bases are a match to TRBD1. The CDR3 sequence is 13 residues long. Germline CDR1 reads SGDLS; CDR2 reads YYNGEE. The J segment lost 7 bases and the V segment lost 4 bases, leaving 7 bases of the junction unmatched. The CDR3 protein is CASSPRGFGEAFF. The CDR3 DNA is TGTGCCAGCAGCCCCAGGGGGTTTGGTGAAGCTTTCTTT. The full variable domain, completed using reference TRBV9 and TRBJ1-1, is DSGVTQTPKHLITATGQRVTLRCSPRSGDLSVYWYQQSLDQGLQFLIQYYNGEERAKGNILERFSAQQFPDLHSELNLSSLELGDSALYFCASSPRGFGEAFFGQGTRLTVV.

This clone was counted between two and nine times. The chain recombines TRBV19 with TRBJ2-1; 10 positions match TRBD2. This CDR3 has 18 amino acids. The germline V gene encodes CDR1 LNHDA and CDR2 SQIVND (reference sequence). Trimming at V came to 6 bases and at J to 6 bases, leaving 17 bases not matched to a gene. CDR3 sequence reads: CASSRDPPSGRVGNEQFF. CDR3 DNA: TGTGCCAGTAGCCGGGACCCCCCTAGCGGGAGAGTAGGCAATGAGCAGTTCTTC.

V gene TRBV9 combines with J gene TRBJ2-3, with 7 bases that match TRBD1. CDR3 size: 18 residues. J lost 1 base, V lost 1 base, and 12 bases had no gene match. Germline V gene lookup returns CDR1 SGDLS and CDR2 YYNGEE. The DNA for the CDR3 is TGTGCCAGCAGCGTATCTCAGCCCGGGACAGAGGGCACAGATACGCAGTATTTT. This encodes CASSVSQPGTEGTDTQYF.

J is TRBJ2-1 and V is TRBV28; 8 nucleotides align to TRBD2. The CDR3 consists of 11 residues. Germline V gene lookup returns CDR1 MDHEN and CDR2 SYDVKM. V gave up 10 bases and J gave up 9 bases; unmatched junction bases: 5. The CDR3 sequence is CATGGAGEQFF. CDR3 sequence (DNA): TGTGCCACCGGGGGGGCCGGTGAGCAGTTCTTC.

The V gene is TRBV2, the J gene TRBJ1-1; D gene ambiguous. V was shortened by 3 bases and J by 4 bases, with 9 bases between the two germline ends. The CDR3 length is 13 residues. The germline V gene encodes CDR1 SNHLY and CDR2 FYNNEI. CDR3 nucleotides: TGTGCCAGCAGTGACGGGCGGGGCACTGAAGCTTTCTTT. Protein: CASSDGRGTEAFF.

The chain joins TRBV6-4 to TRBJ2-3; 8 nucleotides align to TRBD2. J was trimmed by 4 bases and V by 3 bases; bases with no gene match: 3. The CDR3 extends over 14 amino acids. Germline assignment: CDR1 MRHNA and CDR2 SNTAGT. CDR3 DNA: TGTGCCAGCAGTGATCGGGAGGGGTCAGATACGCAGTATTTT. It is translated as CASSDREGSDTQYF.

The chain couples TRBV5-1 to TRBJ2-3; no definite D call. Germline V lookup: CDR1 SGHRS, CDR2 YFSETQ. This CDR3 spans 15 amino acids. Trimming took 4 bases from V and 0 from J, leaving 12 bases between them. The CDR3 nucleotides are TGCGCCAGCAGCCTTACAGTTACTAGCACAGATACGCAGTATTTT. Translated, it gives CASSLTVTSTDTQYF.

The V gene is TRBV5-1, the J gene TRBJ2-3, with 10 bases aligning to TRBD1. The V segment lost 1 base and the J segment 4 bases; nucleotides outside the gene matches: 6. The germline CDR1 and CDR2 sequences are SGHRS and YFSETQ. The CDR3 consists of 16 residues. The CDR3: CASSLTGTGVSDTQYF. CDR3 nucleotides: TGCGCCAGCAGCTTGACTGGGACAGGGGTCTCAGATACGCAGTATTTT. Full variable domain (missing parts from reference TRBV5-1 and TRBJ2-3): KAGVTQTPRYLIKTRGQQVTLSCSPISGHRSVSWYQQTPGQGLQFLFEYFSETQRNKGNFPGRFSGRQFSNSRSEMNVSTLELGDSALYLCASSLTGTGVSDTQYFGPGTRLTVL.

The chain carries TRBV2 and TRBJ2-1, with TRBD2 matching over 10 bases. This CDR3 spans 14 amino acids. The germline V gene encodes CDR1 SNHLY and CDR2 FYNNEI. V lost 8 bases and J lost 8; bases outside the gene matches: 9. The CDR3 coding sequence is TGTGCCAGCTCAAGCGGGAGGGCCCCCGATGAGCAGTTCTTC. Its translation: CASSSGRAPDEQFF.

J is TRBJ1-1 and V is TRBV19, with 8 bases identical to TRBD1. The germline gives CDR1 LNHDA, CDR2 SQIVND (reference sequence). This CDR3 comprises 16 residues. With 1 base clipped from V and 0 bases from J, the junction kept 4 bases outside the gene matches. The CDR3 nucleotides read TGTGCCAGTAGTATAGGGGTACAGGGGGTGAACACTGAAGCTTTCTTT. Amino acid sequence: CASSIGVQGVNTEAFF.

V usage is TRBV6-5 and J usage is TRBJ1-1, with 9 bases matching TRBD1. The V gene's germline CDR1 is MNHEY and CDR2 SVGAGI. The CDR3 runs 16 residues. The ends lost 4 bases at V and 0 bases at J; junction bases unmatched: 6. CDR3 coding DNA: TGTGCCAGCAGTTGGGGGACAGGGTGGCTGAACACTGAAGCTTTCTTT. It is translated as CASSWGTGWLNTEAFF.

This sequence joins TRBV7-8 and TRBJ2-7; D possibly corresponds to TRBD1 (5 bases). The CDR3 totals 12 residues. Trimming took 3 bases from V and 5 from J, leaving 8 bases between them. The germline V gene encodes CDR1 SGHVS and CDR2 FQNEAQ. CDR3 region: CASSFYRNEQYV. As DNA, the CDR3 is TGTGCCAGCAGCTTTTACAGGAACGAGCAGTACGTC.

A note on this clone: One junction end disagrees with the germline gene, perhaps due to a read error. This CDR3 reads CASSLAGGPPNRPQHF. CDR3 nucleotide sequence: TGTGCCAGCAGTTTGGCCGGAGGCCCCCCAAATCGGCCCCAGCATTTT. The chain combines TRBV28 with TRBJ1-5, with D uncertain. CDR1 is MDHEN and CDR2 is SYDVKM in the germline V gene. The CDR3 contains 16 residues.

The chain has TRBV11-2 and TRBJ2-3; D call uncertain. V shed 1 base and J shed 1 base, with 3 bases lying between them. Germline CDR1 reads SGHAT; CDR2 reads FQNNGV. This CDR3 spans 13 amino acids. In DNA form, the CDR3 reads TGTGCCAGCAGCTTAGGAGGCACAGATACGCAGTATTTT. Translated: CASSLGGTDTQYF.

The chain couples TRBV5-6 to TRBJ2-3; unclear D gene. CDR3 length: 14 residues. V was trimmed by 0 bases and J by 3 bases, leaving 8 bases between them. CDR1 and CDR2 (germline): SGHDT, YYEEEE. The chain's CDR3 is CASSLGVMTDTQYF. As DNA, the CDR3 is TGTGCCAGCAGCTTGGGAGTAATGACAGATACGCAGTATTTT.

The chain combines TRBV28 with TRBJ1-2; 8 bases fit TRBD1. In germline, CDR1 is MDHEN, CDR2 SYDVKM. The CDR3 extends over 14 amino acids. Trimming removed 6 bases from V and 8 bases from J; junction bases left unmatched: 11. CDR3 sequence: CASRGDRTLGGYTF. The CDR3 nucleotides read TGTGCCAGCAGGGGGGACAGGACACTTGGGGGCTACACCTTC.

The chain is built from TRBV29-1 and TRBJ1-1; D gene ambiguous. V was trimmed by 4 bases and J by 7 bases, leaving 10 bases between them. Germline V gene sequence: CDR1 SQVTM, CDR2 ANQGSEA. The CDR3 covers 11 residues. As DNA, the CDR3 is TGCAGCGTTGGTTGGGCAGGTGAAGCTTTCTTT. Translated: CSVGWAGEAFF.

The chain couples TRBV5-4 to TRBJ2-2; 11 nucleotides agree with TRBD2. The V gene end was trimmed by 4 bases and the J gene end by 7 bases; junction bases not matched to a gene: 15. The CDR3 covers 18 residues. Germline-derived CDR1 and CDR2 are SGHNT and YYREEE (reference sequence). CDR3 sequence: CASSPSQLAGVISGELFF. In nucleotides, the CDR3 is TGTGCCAGCAGCCCGTCCCAACTAGCGGGAGTAATAAGCGGGGAGCTGTTTTTT.